These 3 T cell receptor beta chains share one sample of origin, sequenced in a study of blood T cell repertoires in COVID-19. Profiled with immunoSEQ multiplex PCR; TCRdb holds only in-frame clones, not every one. The table records 260,000 or so clones, more than 75% of them present only once. Sequenced: PBMCs or T cells enriched from blood (not recorded which). The receptors stem from a young man who had recovered from COVID-19.

The V gene is TRBV7-9, the J gene TRBJ2-3; tentative D call: TRBD2 (5 bases). This CDR3 is 17 amino acids long. V lost 2 bases and J lost 0, with 15 bases in between. From germline, CDR1 is SEHNR and CDR2 FQNEAQ (reference sequence). CDR3 DNA: TGTGCCAGCAGCTTAAGCCAGGAGCGGAAGAGCACAGATACGCAGTATTTT. Its protein is CASSLSQERKSTDTQYF.

This chain connects TRBV3-1 (or the pseudogene TRBV3-2) to TRBJ2-5; 9 bases are shared with TRBD1. The germline V gene has CDR1 LGHDT and CDR2 YNNKEL (reference sequence). V shed 3 bases and J 7 bases; nucleotides not matched to a gene: 9. The CDR3 sequence is 15 residues long. The CDR3 sequence: CASSQRRQGERTQYF. The CDR3 coding sequence is TGTGCCAGCAGCCAGCGGAGACAGGGGGAGAGGACCCAGTACTTC.

The CDR3 here is CASSMVAGGYNEQFF. The CDR3 DNA sequence: TGTGCCAGTAGTATGGTAGCGGGGGGATACAATGAGCAGTTCTTC. The rearrangement joins TRBV19 to TRBJ2-1, with 10 positions matching TRBD2. V gave up 3 bases and J gave up 4 bases; unmatched junction bases: 3. Germline CDR1 and CDR2: LNHDA and SQIVND (reference sequence). This CDR3 comprises 15 residues.